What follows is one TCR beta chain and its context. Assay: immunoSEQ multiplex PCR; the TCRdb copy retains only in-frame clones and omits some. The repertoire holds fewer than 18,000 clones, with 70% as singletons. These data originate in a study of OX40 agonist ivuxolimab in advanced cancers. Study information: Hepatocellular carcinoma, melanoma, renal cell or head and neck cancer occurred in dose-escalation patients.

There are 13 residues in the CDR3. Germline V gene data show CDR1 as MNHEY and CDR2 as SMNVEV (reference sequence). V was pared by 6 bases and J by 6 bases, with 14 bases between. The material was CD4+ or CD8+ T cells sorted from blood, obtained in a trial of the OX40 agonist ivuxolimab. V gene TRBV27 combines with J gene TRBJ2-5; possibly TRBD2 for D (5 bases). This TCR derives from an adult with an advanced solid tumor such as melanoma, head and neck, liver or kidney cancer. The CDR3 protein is CASRKGGSQTQYF. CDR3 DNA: TGTGCCAGCAGGAAAGGAGGCTCCCAGACCCAGTACTTC.